This entry lists 23 T cell receptor beta chains sequenced from one sample in a study of T cell changes during pregnancy in multiple sclerosis. Assay: immunoSEQ multiplex PCR; the TCRdb copy retains only in-frame clones and omits some. Of tens of thousands of clones detected, roughly nine tenths appear once; the ten largest clones hold 6% to 8%. Sequencing was performed on CD8+ T cells from peripheral blood mononuclear cells, taken in the second trimester of pregnancy. The receptors were gathered from a female donor with multiple sclerosis, enrolled in a pregnancy study.

The genes are TRBV9 and TRBJ2-1; 11 bases line up with TRBD2. This CDR3 has 15 residues. The trim removed 4 bases at V and 2 bases at J, leaving 2 bases unmatched. The germline CDR1 and CDR2 sequences are SGDLS and YYNGEE. The CDR3 sequence is CASSISGGAYNEQFF. The CDR3 DNA reads as TGTGCCAGCAGCATTAGCGGGGGGGCCTACAATGAGCAGTTCTTC.

The chain recombines TRBV27 with TRBJ1-2, with a weak D call TRBD1 (6 bases). CDR1 and CDR2 from the germline V gene are MNHEY and SMNVEV (reference sequence). The V gene lost 5 bases and the J gene lost 5 bases, with 18 bases spanning the gap. This CDR3 has 15 residues. CDR3 region: CASSPDRQVRYGYTF. The CDR3 DNA reads as TGTGCCAGCAGTCCCGATCGACAGGTCAGATATGGCTACACCTTC.

This clone appeared once. This chain uses TRBV28 with TRBJ1-1, with a weak D call TRBD1 (5 bases). Germline V lookup: CDR1 MDHEN, CDR2 SYDVKM. The CDR3 covers 13 residues. V shed 6 bases and J shed 0 bases, with 8 bases lying between them. The CDR3 region is CASSDSLNTEAFF. DNA for the CDR3: TGTGCCAGCAGCGACAGTTTGAACACTGAAGCTTTCTTT. The complete variable domain, with remaining parts taken from reference TRBV28 and TRBJ1-1, reads DVKVTQSSRYLVKRTGEKVFLECVQDMDHENMFWYRQDPGLGLRLIYFSYDVKMKEKGDIPEGYSVSREKKERFSLILESASTNQTSMYLCASSDSLNTEAFFGQGTRLTVV.

This clone was picked up one time. This chain links TRBV19 with TRBJ2-1; tentatively, D is TRBD1 (6 bases). Trimming shortened V by 6 bases and J by 4 bases, and 16 bases separated the two germline ends. The CDR3 has 15 residues. Germline-derived CDR1 and CDR2 are LNHDA and SQIVND (reference sequence). In DNA, the CDR3 is TGTGCCAGTAGGTATGACGGGACACCTTACAATGAGCAGTTCTTC. It specifies CASRYDGTPYNEQFF.

The chain combines TRBV6-1 with TRBJ2-1; 9 bases match TRBD1. Germline loops: CDR1 MNHNS, CDR2 SASEGT. Unmatched junction bases numbered 8, after V lost 4 bases and J lost 7 bases. This CDR3 is built from 15 residues. For the CDR3, the DNA is TGTGCCAGCAGTGGGAGACAGGGGGTGGCTAATGAGCAGTTCTTC. Protein product: CASSGRQGVANEQFF.

The chain employs TRBV19 and TRBJ2-7; 9 bases are shared with TRBD1. V was clipped by 5 bases and J by 5 bases; unmatched bases: 4. The CDR3 totals 13 residues. Germline V gene sequence: CDR1 LNHDA, CDR2 SQIVND (reference sequence). CDR3 sequence reads: CASSVRDRDEQYF. The CDR3 nucleotides are TGTGCCAGTAGTGTCCGGGACAGGGACGAGCAGTACTTC. The entire variable domain, with the rest obtained from reference TRBV19 and TRBJ2-7, is as follows: DGGITQSPKYLFRKEGQNVTLSCEQNLNHDAMYWYRQDPGQGLRLIYYSQIVNDFQKGDIAEGYSVSREKKESFPLTVTSAQKNPTAFYLCASSVRDRDEQYFGPGTRLTVT.

This sequence joins TRBV19 and TRBJ1-5; 7 bases fit TRBD1. CDR1 and CDR2 (germline): LNHDA, SQIVND (reference sequence). Trimming took 0 bases from V and 7 from J; bases not matched to a gene: 6. The CDR3 runs to 15 residues. CDR3 amino acids: CASSIDDRVGQPQHF. The CDR3 DNA follows: TGTGCCAGTAGTATAGACGACAGGGTGGGCCAGCCCCAGCATTTT. The whole variable domain, remainder taken from reference TRBV19 and TRBJ1-5, is DGGITQSPKYLFRKEGQNVTLSCEQNLNHDAMYWYRQDPGQGLRLIYYSQIVNDFQKGDIAEGYSVSREKKESFPLTVTSAQKNPTAFYLCASSIDDRVGQPQHFGDGTRLSIL.

This rearrangement joins TRBV29-1 to TRBJ1-2; TRBD1 matches at 7 bases. Germline CDR1 SQVTM, CDR2 ANQGSEA. The CDR3 consists of 13 residues. The V and J ends lost 3 bases and 2 bases, in that order; junction bases with no gene match: 3. In DNA form, the CDR3 reads TGCAGCGTTGAGGAACAGGGGAACTATGGCTACACCTTC. Translated: CSVEEQGNYGYTF.

The rearrangement links TRBV10-3 to TRBJ2-7; 7 bases agree with TRBD1. V lost 4 bases, J lost 2 bases, and 8 bases stayed unmatched. Germline CDR1 is ENHRY and CDR2 is SYGVKD. The length of the CDR3 is 15 residues. In nucleotides, the CDR3 is TGTGCCATCAGTGGCCGGGACAGCCCCACCTACGAGCAGTACTTC. The encoded protein is CAISGRDSPTYEQYF.

This chain uses TRBV9 with TRBJ2-3, with TRBD2 matching over 9 bases. The CDR3 loop spans 15 amino acids. V shed 2 bases and J 6 bases; nucleotides not matched to a gene: 7. CDR1 and CDR2 from the germline V gene are SGDLS and YYNGEE. The CDR3 sequence is CASSVGGGAVDTQYF. In DNA, the CDR3 is TGTGCCAGCAGCGTGGGCGGGGGGGCGGTCGATACGCAGTATTTT.

This chain uses TRBV7-3 with TRBJ2-7; the match to TRBD1 covers 9 bases. CDR3 size: 13 residues. Germline V gene lookup returns CDR1 SGHTA and CDR2 FQGTGA. V dropped 2 bases and J dropped 4; count of bases not matched to a gene: 0. As DNA, the CDR3 is TGTGCCAGCAGCTTAGACAGGGGGTACGAGCAGTACTTC. Its translation is CASSLDRGYEQYF.

The J gene is TRBJ1-4, the V gene TRBV6-6; 8 bases line up with TRBD1. The CDR3 is made up of 14 amino acids. After removal of 7 bases from V and 3 bases from J, the junction contained 4 bases not matched to a gene. Germline CDR1 is MNHNY and CDR2 is SVGAGI (reference sequence). The DNA of the CDR3 is TGTGCCAGCACTAAACAGGGGGCTAATGAAAAACTGTTTTTT. Translated: CASTKQGANEKLFF.

The chain combines TRBV4-1 with TRBJ1-1; D is possibly TRBD1 (6 bases). Germline V gene lookup returns CDR1 MGHRA and CDR2 YSYEKL. There are 14 residues in the CDR3. Deletions cut 2 bases from V and 6 bases from J, with 13 bases between. The CDR3 DNA reads TGCGCCAGCAGCCAAAGCGGGGGCCGCCCTGAAGCTTTCTTT. Its translation is CASSQSGGRPEAFF.

The chain uses TRBV14 and TRBJ2-4; D is possibly TRBD2 (7 bases). The CDR3 length is 17 residues. Looked up from germline, CDR1 is SGHDN and CDR2 is FVKESK. Trimming shortened V by 2 bases and J by 4 bases, and 18 bases separated the two germline ends. DNA for the CDR3: TGTGCCAGCAGCCAATTGGGGGCGGGGGCTCTTAAAAACATTCAGTACTTC. It yields the protein CASSQLGAGALKNIQYF.

This chain joins TRBV28 and TRBJ2-7; the D gene is possibly TRBD1 (9 bases). The V gene lost 6 bases and the J gene lost 0 bases, with 15 bases spanning the gap. The CDR3 covers 15 residues. Per germline, CDR1 MDHEN and CDR2 SYDVKM. This CDR3 is CASRGTGTSSYEQYF. CDR3 nucleotide sequence: TGTGCCAGCAGAGGGACAGGGACTAGCTCCTACGAGCAGTACTTC. Using reference TRBV28 and TRBJ2-7 for the parts outside the CDR3, the full variable domain is DVKVTQSSRYLVKRTGEKVFLECVQDMDHENMFWYRQDPGLGLRLIYFSYDVKMKEKGDIPEGYSVSREKKERFSLILESASTNQTSMYLCASRGTGTSSYEQYFGPGTRLTVT.

The rearrangement uses TRBV16 and TRBJ1-1, with D perhaps TRBD1 (5 bases). The CDR3 is 14 residues long. The V end was cut by 0 bases, the J end by 4 bases, with 9 bases between. Germline assignment: CDR1 KGHSY and CDR2 FQNENV. CDR3 region: CASSQSMGGTEAFF. CDR3 coding DNA: TGTGCCAGCAGCCAATCGATGGGGGGCACTGAAGCTTTCTTT.

The J gene is TRBJ2-5, the V gene TRBV29-1; 10 bases align to TRBD1. Germline values: CDR1 SQVTM, CDR2 ANQGSEA. The CDR3 sequence is 11 residues long. The trim removed 7 bases at V and 10 bases at J, leaving 6 bases unmatched. The CDR3: CSGRDRGVQYF. The CDR3 nucleotides read TGCAGCGGCCGGGACAGGGGTGTCCAGTACTTC.

The J gene is TRBJ2-2, the V gene TRBV9; D call uncertain. The CDR3 consists of 12 residues. V lost 4 bases, J lost 5 bases, and 6 bases lay in between. Germline values: CDR1 SGDLS, CDR2 YYNGEE. The CDR3 coding sequence is TGTGCCAGCAGCCCCGGGACCGGGGAGCTGTTTTTT. This gives the protein CASSPGTGELFF.

The chain uses TRBV5-1 and TRBJ2-5, with 8 bases fitting TRBD2. Per the germline V gene, CDR1 is SGHRS and CDR2 is YFSETQ. Trimming took 4 bases from V and 3 from J; bases not matched to a gene: 20. This CDR3 comprises 19 residues. The CDR3 DNA reads as TGCGCCAGCAGCGGGCCGACGGGGACGGTGTCCGGGAGGGAAGAGACCCAGTACTTC. Amino acid sequence: CASSGPTGTVSGREETQYF. Filled out from reference TRBV5-1 and TRBJ2-5, the complete variable domain reads KAGVTQTPRYLIKTRGQQVTLSCSPISGHRSVSWYQQTPGQGLQFLFEYFSETQRNKGNFPGRFSGRQFSNSRSEMNVSTLELGDSALYLCASSGPTGTVSGREETQYFGPGTRLLVL.

V and J are TRBV5-1 and TRBJ1-4, with a tentative D call TRBD1 (6 bases). V was cut by 4 bases and J by 7 bases, with 20 bases left in between. In germline, CDR1 is SGHRS, CDR2 YFSETQ. CDR3 length equals 16 residues. As DNA, the CDR3 is TGCGCCAGCAGCCATGACAGGTTTTATCGAGGTGAAAAACTGTTTTTT. This codes for CASSHDRFYRGEKLFF.

This chain uses TRBV27 with TRBJ2-2; 9 bases map to TRBD2. Germline CDR1 and CDR2: MNHEY and SMNVEV (reference sequence). V shed 5 bases, J shed 5 bases, and the junction held 12 bases outside the gene matches. CDR3 length: 17 amino acids. The CDR3 bases are TGTGCCAGCAGTCATTCGACTAGCGGAGGGGGAACCGGGGAGCTGTTTTTT. Translation gives CASSHSTSGGGTGELFF.

This clone was recorded once. The chain uses TRBV28 and TRBJ2-7; 7 nucleotides agree with TRBD1. This CDR3 is 14 amino acids long. V lost 5 bases and J lost 3; bases outside the gene matches: 7. CDR1 MDHEN and CDR2 SYDVKM come from the germline V gene. CDR3 residues: CASSPRDRDYEQYF. In DNA, the CDR3 is TGTGCCAGCAGTCCCCGGGACAGAGACTACGAGCAGTACTTC.

The rearrangement joins TRBV6-5 to TRBJ1-1, with a weak D call TRBD1 (5 bases). The CDR3 is 14 amino acids. Trimming took 2 bases from V and 7 from J, leaving 14 bases between them. Germline V gives CDR1 MNHEY, CDR2 SVGAGI. CDR3 protein: CASSYGVRENEAFF. As DNA, the CDR3 is TGTGCCAGCAGTTACGGGGTCAGGGAAAATGAAGCTTTCTTT.